A single TCR beta chain is shown here with its context. These data are taken from a study of cytomegalovirus exposure and HLA in healthy donors. Primers: 60 Vbeta forward and 13 Jbeta reverse. Measured with immunoSEQ multiplex PCR; TCRdb has only the in-frame clones, and not every one. The sample has under 250,000 clones, about 83% seen once; the top ten hold 1% to 1.5%. Germline V gene lookup returns CDR1 ENHRY and CDR2 SYGVKD. The CDR3 consists of 15 residues. After removal of 5 bases from V and 1 base from J, the junction contained 2 bases not matched to a gene. The receptor's source is a human donor in good health. Sequencing input: PBMCs. The chain is built from TRBV10-3 and TRBJ2-2, with 9 bases identical to TRBD1. CDR3 loop: CAISPGQGNTGELFF. For the CDR3, the DNA is TGTGCCATCAGTCCGGGACAGGGGAACACCGGGGAGCTGTTTTTT.